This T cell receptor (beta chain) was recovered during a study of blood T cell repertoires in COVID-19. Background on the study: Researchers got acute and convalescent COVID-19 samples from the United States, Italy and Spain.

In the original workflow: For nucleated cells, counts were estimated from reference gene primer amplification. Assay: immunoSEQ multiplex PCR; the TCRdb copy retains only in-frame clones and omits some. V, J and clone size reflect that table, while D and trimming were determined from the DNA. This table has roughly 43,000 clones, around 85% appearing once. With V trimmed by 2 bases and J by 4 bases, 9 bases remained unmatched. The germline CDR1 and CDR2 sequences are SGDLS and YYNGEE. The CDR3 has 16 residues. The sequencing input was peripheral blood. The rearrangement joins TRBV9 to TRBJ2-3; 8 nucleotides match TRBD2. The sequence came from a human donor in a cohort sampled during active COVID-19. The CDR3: CASSVGGSGVADTQYF. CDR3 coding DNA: TGTGCCAGCAGCGTGGGGGGTAGCGGGGTCGCAGATACGCAGTATTTT.